In this sample, the clone carrying this TCR beta chain turned up many times. The antigen is unknown. The CDR3 regions of TCR beta were amplified from RNA transcripts. RT-PCR in the first round (using the HTBI primer set) targeted the TCR CDR3. Using its own MiXCR run on the multiplex PCR reads, TCRdb lists one record per CDR3 protein. The table lists 350,000 to 400,000 distinct CDR3 sequences, about 18% of them singletons. This specimen comes from a study of T cells in Graves' hyperthyroidism and ophthalmopathy. Uncontrolled infection, other autoimmune disease, pregnancy or lactation barred patients from enrollment. The diagnoses drew upon clinical symptoms, serum thyroxine and TRAb, thyroid ultrasound and orbital computed tomography. Around 10 ml fresh peripheral blood yielded the PBMCs. Trimming took 2 bases from V and 0 from J, leaving 18 bases between them. CDR1 and CDR2 (germline): SGHRS, YFSETQ. The CDR3 is 17 amino acids.

Study-wide findings and caveats: The blood repertoire included most of the expanded thyroid clonotypes above 0.001.

Sequenced material: blood. This clonotype was sampled from a man aged 18 to 29 with Graves' ophthalmopathy. The V and J genes are TRBV5-1 and TRBJ2-7; D perhaps matches TRBD1 (6 bases). CDR3 sequence: CASSFNAGTSSSYEQYF. In nucleotides, the CDR3 is TGCGCCAGCAGCTTTAATGCCGGGACATCTAGCTCCTACGAGCAGTACTTC.